These 17 T cell receptor beta chains originate from one sample sequenced in a study of T cell repertoires in cytomegalovirus infection. TCRdb recomputed calls from the reads with MiXCR, one row per CDR3 protein. The repertoire holds roughly 190,000 distinct CDR3 sequences, with approximately 9.6% as singletons. Sequenced material: PBMCs. Receptors originate from a human donor in good health (CMV status not recorded). Some clones in this sample may be carry-over from other donors' samples.

The V and J genes are TRBV5-5 and TRBJ2-3; TRBD1 is a possible D gene (5 bases). The CDR3 has 14 amino acids. V was clipped by 2 bases and J by 3 bases, with 10 bases between them. The germline gives CDR1 SGHKS, CDR2 YYEKEE (reference sequence). In DNA, the CDR3 is TGTGCCAGCAGCTTCGGCAGGGCGACAGATACGCAGTATTTT. Its translation: CASSFGRATDTQYF.

This clonotype has ten or more counts. This chain joins TRBV7-8 and TRBJ1-6; 9 bases align to TRBD1. CDR3 size: 14 residues. Germline CDR1 is SGHVS and CDR2 is FQNEAQ. V was clipped by 1 base and J by 9 bases; unmatched bases: 1. The CDR3 DNA reads as TGTGCCAGCAGCTTAGGGACAGGGGCTTCACCCCTCCACTTT. Translating it yields CASSLGTGASPLHF.

The V and J genes are TRBV11-2 and TRBJ2-1; D might be TRBD1 or TRBD2, each matching 6 bases. The length of the CDR3 is 15 residues. Looked up from germline, CDR1 is SGHAT and CDR2 is FQNNGV. V was trimmed by 7 bases and J by 4 bases, leaving 17 bases between them. CDR3 protein: CASNTGAGSYNEQFF. The CDR3, as DNA: TGTGCCAGCAATACGGGGGCAGGATCGTACAATGAGCAGTTCTTC.

This clonotype was recorded at least ten times. The gene calls are TRBV7-9 and TRBJ2-1; 9 bases agree with TRBD1. CDR1 is SEHNR, CDR2 FQNEAQ, per germline (reference sequence). The V segment lost 5 bases and the J segment 12 bases; nucleotides outside the gene matches: 14. The CDR3 covers 15 residues. CDR3 region: CASSSAGQGTGGQFF. As DNA, the CDR3 is TGTGCCAGCAGCAGCGCGGGACAGGGAACTGGTGGGCAGTTCTTC.

This clonotype was counted many times. The chain recombines TRBV20-1 with TRBJ2-7; TRBD2 aligns across 9 bases. J was trimmed by 3 bases and V by 5 bases; bases with no gene match: 8. The CDR3 totals 14 residues. The germline gives CDR1 DFQATT, CDR2 SNEGSKA (reference sequence). CDR3 loop: CSAFTGTSNYEQYF. The CDR3 DNA is TGCAGTGCTTTTACCGGGACTAGCAACTACGAGCAGTACTTC.

This chain connects TRBV9 to TRBJ2-1; D is perhaps TRBD1 (5 bases). V was pared by 3 bases and J by 8 bases, with 12 bases between. CDR3 length: 13 amino acids. The germline V gene encodes CDR1 SGDLS and CDR2 YYNGEE. CDR3 loop: CASSEYTGDEQFF. The CDR3 nucleotides read TGTGCCAGCAGCGAATACACAGGCGATGAGCAGTTCTTC.

This clonotype was counted ten times or more. This chain uses TRBV20-1 with TRBJ1-1; 7 nucleotides match TRBD1. The germline CDR1 and CDR2 sequences are DFQATT and SNEGSKA (reference sequence). The CDR3 is made up of 14 amino acids. The junction had 9 bases not matched to a gene; V was cut back by 3 bases and J by 5 bases. In DNA, the CDR3 is TGCAGTGCTAGGGGAACTACAGGGGAGACTGAAGCTTTCTTT. Amino acids: CSARGTTGETEAFF.

Many counts were recorded for this clonotype. This chain connects TRBV6-1 to TRBJ2-3; D not certain. V shed 5 bases and J shed 0 bases, with 12 bases lying between them. CDR1 MNHNS and CDR2 SASEGT come from the germline V gene. This CDR3 is built from 15 residues. The CDR3 DNA sequence: TGTGCCAGCAGTCGACTGGCTGCTAGCACAGATACGCAGTATTTT. It specifies CASSRLAASTDTQYF.

This clonotype occurred once. A clone one base away is much larger, so this may be a read error. The V and J genes are TRBV4-1 and TRBJ2-2; no clear D gene. The V gene's germline CDR1 is MGHRA and CDR2 YSYEKL. CDR3 length: 15 amino acids. The V gene lost 0 bases and the J gene lost 2 bases, with 7 bases spanning the gap. In DNA, the CDR3 is TGCGCCAGCAGCCAAGAAATCCAAAACACCGGGGAGCTGTTTTTT. As protein: CASSQEIQNTGELFF.

This clonotype was found many times. V usage is TRBV19 and J usage is TRBJ2-3; D remains ambiguous. Germline lookup yields CDR1 LNHDA and CDR2 SQIVND (reference sequence). This CDR3 spans 13 amino acids. The V gene lost 1 base and the J gene lost 10 bases, with 12 bases spanning the gap. CDR3 sequence (DNA): TGTGCCAGTAGTATAGCTTCGGGTGTTGCGCAGTATTTT. Amino acids: CASSIASGVAQYF.

This clonotype was seen repeatedly, ten times or more. The chain employs TRBV18 and TRBJ2-6, with D perhaps TRBD1 (5 bases). V was pared by 0 bases and J by 2 bases, with 5 bases between. The CDR3 runs to 15 residues. Germline-derived CDR1 and CDR2 are KGHSH and LQKENI. CDR3 region: CASSPPGAGANVLTF. Here the CDR3 DNA reads TGTGCCAGCTCACCACCAGGGGCTGGGGCCAACGTCCTGACTTTC. The whole variable domain, filled in from reference TRBV18 and TRBJ2-6, reads NAGVMQNPRHLVRRRGQEARLRCSPMKGHSHVYWYRQLPEEGLKFMVYLQKENIIDESGMPKERFSAEFPKEGPSILRIQQVVRGDSAAYFCASSPPGAGANVLTFGAGSRLTVL.

This clonotype came up a few times. The gene calls are TRBV5-4 and TRBJ1-2; 7 positions agree with TRBD1. Germline V gene lookup returns CDR1 SGHNT and CDR2 YYREEE (reference sequence). The CDR3 extends over 14 amino acids. Germline trimming cut 4 bases from V and 8 bases from J; bases unmatched to any gene: 11. The CDR3 is CASSLPTGVGGYTF. CDR3 bases: TGTGCCAGCAGCCTACCTACAGGGGTAGGAGGCTACACCTTC.

This clonotype was detected ten times or more. V usage is TRBV10-3 and J usage is TRBJ1-1; 10 bases map to TRBD1. V lost 5 bases, J lost 5 bases, and 5 bases stayed unmatched. This CDR3 is 14 amino acids long. CDR1 is ENHRY, CDR2 SYGVKD, per germline. The CDR3 spells CAISPGQGRTEAFF. The CDR3 DNA sequence: TGTGCCATCAGTCCGGGACAGGGGAGGACTGAAGCTTTCTTT.

This clonotype was found many times. This chain links TRBV20-1 with TRBJ1-6; TRBD1 matches at 10 bases. Germline CDR1 DFQATT, CDR2 SNEGSKA (reference sequence). The CDR3 totals 16 residues. J was trimmed by 4 bases and V by 3 bases; bases with no gene match: 6. This CDR3 is CSARIPGQGYNSPLHF. The CDR3 region has the DNA TGCAGTGCTAGGATACCGGGACAGGGGTATAATTCACCCCTCCACTTT.

The chain has TRBV12-3 or TRBV12-4 and TRBJ1-3; D is uncertain. This CDR3 has 15 amino acids. Trimming stripped 5 bases from V and 2 bases from J, with 13 bases between. CDR3 sequence reads: CASSLPGETGNTIYF. The CDR3, as DNA: TGTGCCAGCAGTCTACCCGGGGAGACTGGAAACACCATATATTTT.

This clonotype was observed many times. The gene calls are TRBV7-2 and TRBJ2-3; 8 bases are a match to TRBD2. Germline V gene lookup returns CDR1 SGHTA and CDR2 FQGNSA. The CDR3 runs to 18 residues. V shed 2 bases and J 5 bases; nucleotides not matched to a gene: 15. The chain's CDR3 is CASSLSSGLAGSLDTQYF. The CDR3 DNA follows: TGTGCCAGCAGCTTATCGTCCGGGTTAGCGGGATCTTTAGATACGCAGTATTTT.

This clonotype was recorded many times. The chain couples TRBV19 to TRBJ2-1; 10 bases line up with TRBD2. CDR3 length: 18 amino acids. The trim removed 6 bases at V and 8 bases at J, leaving 19 bases unmatched. In germline, CDR1 is LNHDA, CDR2 SQIVND (reference sequence). In DNA, the CDR3 is TGTGCCAGTAGCACCGAAGTCCTAGCGGGAGTCCCCGGGGATGAGCAGTTCTTC. Protein sequence: CASSTEVLAGVPGDEQFF.